The next 6 T cell receptor beta chains were all read from a single sample in a study of post-analysis software for immune sequencing data. Sequencing libraries made from TCR beta cDNA carried unique molecular identifiers. TCRdb reprocessed the PCR reads via MiXCR and lists one record per CDR3 protein. The sample includes about 770,000 distinct CDR3 sequences, 35% to 55% of them seen just once. Findings and limits, study-wide: Compared with controls, patients had more of about 5 TRBV segments, including TRBV5-6, TRBV5-1 and TRBV20-1.

No cognate antigen is known for these TCRs. Sequences were obtained from blood. The receptors originated from a girl aged 5 to 17 with multiple sclerosis.

This clonotype was picked up one time. This chain links TRBV12-3 or TRBV12-4 with TRBJ2-7, with D possibly matching TRBD2 (6 bases). Trimming left V 3 bases short and J 7 bases short, with 16 bases between. The CDR3 loop spans 14 amino acids. The CDR3 region has the DNA TGTGCCAGCAGTTTCGGCGGGGCATTAGTGGAGCAGTACTTC. It is translated as CASSFGGALVEQYF.

This chain links TRBV20-1 with TRBJ1-2; 8 positions agree with TRBD1. The CDR3 sequence is 15 residues long. V gave up 0 bases and J gave up 4 bases; unmatched junction bases: 7. CDR1 DFQATT and CDR2 SNEGSKA come from the germline V gene (reference sequence). CDR3 protein: CSARDLGQGFYGYTF. The CDR3 nucleotides read TGCAGTGCTAGAGATCTAGGACAGGGCTTCTATGGCTACACCTTC.

V and J are TRBV2 and TRBJ1-2; D is possibly TRBD1 (6 bases). V dropped 8 bases and J dropped 7 bases, with 11 bases sitting between them. Germline V gene sequence: CDR1 SNHLY, CDR2 FYNNEI. This CDR3 region has 11 residues. The CDR3 sequence is CASVGAAGYTF. In DNA form, the CDR3 reads TGTGCCAGCGTGGGGGCGGCTGGCTACACCTTC.

This clonotype was counted a few times. The J gene is TRBJ1-1, the V gene TRBV13; D not certain. V lost 0 bases to trimming and J lost 11 bases, with 13 bases between them. Germline CDR1 and CDR2: PRHDT and FYEKMQ (reference sequence). This CDR3 has 13 residues. CDR3 sequence reads: CASSLGTTSSAFF. The CDR3, as DNA: TGTGCCAGCAGCTTAGGGACAACCTCATCGGCTTTCTTT. The variable domain in full, with the rest retrieved from reference TRBV13 and TRBJ1-1, is AAGVIQSPRHLIKEKRETATLKCYPIPRHDTVYWYQQGPGQDPQFLISFYEKMQSDKGSIPDRFSAQQFSDYHSELNMSSLELGDSALYFCASSLGTTSSAFFGQGTRLTVV.

The rearrangement uses TRBV7-2 and TRBJ2-1, with D perhaps matching TRBD1 (5 bases). This CDR3 has 16 residues. The germline CDR1 and CDR2 sequences are SGHTA and FQGNSA. V gave up 0 bases and J gave up 6 bases, with 15 bases separating them. The CDR3 region is CASSLAPRGRGNEQFF. The CDR3 DNA follows: TGTGCCAGCAGCTTAGCCCCAAGGGGCCGTGGCAATGAGCAGTTCTTC.

The chain uses TRBV10-2 and TRBJ2-3, with TRBD2 identical over 8 bases. The ends lost 0 bases at V and 5 bases at J; junction bases unmatched: 7. CDR3 length: 16 amino acids. Per germline, CDR1 WSHSY and CDR2 SAAADI. The CDR3 here is CASSESIGLAGDTQYF. The CDR3 DNA reads TGCGCCAGCAGTGAGTCGATTGGGCTAGCGGGAGATACGCAGTATTTT.